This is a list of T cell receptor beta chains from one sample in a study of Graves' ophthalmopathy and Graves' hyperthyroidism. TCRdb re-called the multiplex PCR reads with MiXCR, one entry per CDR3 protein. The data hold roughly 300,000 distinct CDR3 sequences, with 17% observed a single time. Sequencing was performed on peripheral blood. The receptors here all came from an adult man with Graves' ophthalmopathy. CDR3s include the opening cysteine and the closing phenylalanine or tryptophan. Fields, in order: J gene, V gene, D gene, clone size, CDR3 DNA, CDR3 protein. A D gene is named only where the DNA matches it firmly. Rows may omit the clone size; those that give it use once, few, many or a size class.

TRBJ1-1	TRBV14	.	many	TGTGCCAGCAGCCCCTTCGGGTACACTGAAGCTTTCTTT	CASSPFGYTEAFF
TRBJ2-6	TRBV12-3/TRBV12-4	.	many	TGTGCCAGCATCCTGCCTGGGACGGCCGGGGCCAACGTCCTGACTTTC	CASILPGTAGANVLTF
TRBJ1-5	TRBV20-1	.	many	TGCAGTGCTAGAGTTTCCCAGGGCCAGAATCAGCCCCAGCATTTT	CSARVSQGQNQPQHF
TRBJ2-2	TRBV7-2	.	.	TGTGCCAGCAGGCCAGTCCGTGGCGGGGAGCTGTTTTTT	CASRPVRGGELFF
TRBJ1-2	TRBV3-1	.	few	TGTGCCAGCAGCCAAGAATTGCTGGGCTACACCTTC	CASSQELLGYTF
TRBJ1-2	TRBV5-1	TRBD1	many	TGCGCCAGCAGCCCAGGGACAGGGGGCAACTATGGCTACACCTTC	CASSPGTGGNYGYTF
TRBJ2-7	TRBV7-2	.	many	TGTGCCAGCAGCCCAGAGGACAGATACGGGGTCGAGCAGTACTTC	CASSPEDRYGVEQYF
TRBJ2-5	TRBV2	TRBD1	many	TGTGCCAGCCCCGGGACAGGGGCCTCGGATGAGACCCAGTACTTC	CASPGTGASDETQYF
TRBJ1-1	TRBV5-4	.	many	TGTGCCAGCACGCTCGACTGGGGAGCTGCTGAAGCTTTCTTT	CASTLDWGAAEAFF
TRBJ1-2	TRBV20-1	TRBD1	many	TGCAGTGCTTCCGGGACAGGAAACTATGGCTACACCTTC	CSASGTGNYGYTF
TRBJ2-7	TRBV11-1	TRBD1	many	TGTGCCAGCAGCTTAACCCGGGACAGGATCTACGAGCAGTACTTC	CASSLTRDRIYEQYF
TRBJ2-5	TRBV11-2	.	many	TGTGCCAGCAGCTTGGACCCAAGGGGCGAGACCCAGTACTTC	CASSLDPRGETQYF
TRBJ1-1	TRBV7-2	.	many	TGTGCCAGCAGCTATCTGGGGCAGGTGAACACTGAAGCTTTCTTT	CASSYLGQVNTEAFF
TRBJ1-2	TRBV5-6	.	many	TGTGCCAGCAGCTTGGCGGTGGAGGGCGTCGGAGGCTACACCTTC	CASSLAVEGVGGYTF
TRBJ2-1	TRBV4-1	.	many	TGCGCCAGCAGCCAAGAGCGGGATCCGATCGTCAATGAGCAGTTCTTC	CASSQERDPIVNEQFF
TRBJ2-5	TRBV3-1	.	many	TGTGCCAGCAGCCATCTCCGGGGGAGGAGCGAGACCCAGTACTTC	CASSHLRGRSETQYF
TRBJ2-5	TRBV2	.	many	TGTGCCAGCAGTGCTGGTTTGGGGGGCGAGACCCAGTACTTC	CASSAGLGGETQYF
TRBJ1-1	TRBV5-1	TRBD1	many	TGCGCCAGCAGCCTAGGACAGGGGGGCATGAACACTGAAGCTTTCTTT	CASSLGQGGMNTEAFF
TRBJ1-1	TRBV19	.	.	TGTGCCACTTCGTACGGGGCGGGGACTGAAGCTTTCTTT	CATSYGAGTEAFF
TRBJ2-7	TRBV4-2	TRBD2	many	TGTGCCAGCAGCCAAGACGTAGCGGGGGGGCTGAGCGAGCAGTACTTC	CASSQDVAGGLSEQYF
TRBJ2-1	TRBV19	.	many	TGTGCCAGTAGTAGCCCAGGGAGATTGGACAATGAGCAGTTCTTC	CASSSPGRLDNEQFF
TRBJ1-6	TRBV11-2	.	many	TGTGCCAGCAGCTTGGATTATGTAGTTTCACCCCTCCACTTT	CASSLDYVVSPLHF
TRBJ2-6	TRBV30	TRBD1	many	TGTGCCTGGAGTGTAAGGGGGCGTGTCTCTGGGGCCAACGTCCTGACTTTC	CAWSVRGRVSGANVLTF
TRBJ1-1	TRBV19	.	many	TGTGCCAATAGTCCCCTCAGAGGGGGGACTGAAGCTTTCTTT	CANSPLRGGTEAFF
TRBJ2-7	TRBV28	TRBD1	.	TGTGCCAGCAGTTTAAGGGGACAGGGGCGCTACGAGCAGTACTTC	CASSLRGQGRYEQYF
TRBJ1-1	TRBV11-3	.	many	TGTGCCAGCAGCTTAGATACAGGGACTGAAGCTTTCTTT	CASSLDTGTEAFF
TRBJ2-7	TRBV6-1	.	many	TGTGCCAGCGATGGTCTCTACGAGCAGTACTTC	CASDGLYEQYF
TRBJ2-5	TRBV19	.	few	TGTGCCAGTAGTCTGAACAGGGGAGGTTTCCAAGAGACCCAGTACTTC	CASSLNRGGFQETQYF
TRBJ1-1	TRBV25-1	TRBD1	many	TGTGCCAGCAGTGAACCGAAGACAGGGATGAACACTGAAGCTTTCTTT	CASSEPKTGMNTEAFF
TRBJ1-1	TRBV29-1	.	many	TGCAGCGTTGAAGATCTTGGGGGAGGACAGTACACTGAAGCTTTCTTT	CSVEDLGGGQYTEAFF
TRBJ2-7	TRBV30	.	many	TGTGCCTGGAGGCGCCAGGGCGAGCAGTACTTC	CAWRRQGEQYF
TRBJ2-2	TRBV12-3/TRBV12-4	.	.	TGTGCCAGCAGTTTCGGGAGCGCGAACACCGGGGAGCTGTTTTTT	CASSFGSANTGELFF
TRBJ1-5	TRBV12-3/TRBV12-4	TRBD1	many	TGTGCCAGCAGTGGAGGGACAGGGACTCAGCCCCAGCATTTT	CASSGGTGTQPQHF
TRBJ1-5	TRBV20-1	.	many	TGCAGTGCTAGAGAAGGGGGTTCCGGACGAGGGCCCCAGCATTTT	CSAREGGSGRGPQHF
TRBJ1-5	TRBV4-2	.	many	TGTGCCAGCAGCCTTCGGGACTTTCGGGCGGGGAATCAGCCCCAGCATTTT	CASSLRDFRAGNQPQHF
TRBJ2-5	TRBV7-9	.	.	TGTGCCAGCAGCTTAGGCAGGGATCACCAAGAGACCCAGTACTTC	CASSLGRDHQETQYF